Below are 30 T cell receptor beta chains sequenced from a single sample in a study of blood T cell repertoires in COVID-19. Method: immunoSEQ multiplex PCR; TCRdb's copy keeps in-frame clones and lacks some. The table lists over 100,000 clones, 79% of them singletons. Material: peripheral blood. The receptor source for this set is a woman of 80 years or more with acute or convalescent COVID-19.

For this clone: Other DNA sequences in the same sample also yield this CDR3. The chain carries TRBV18 and TRBJ1-5, with TRBD1 identical over 8 bases. CDR1 and CDR2 (germline): KGHSH, LQKENI. CDR3 length equals 14 residues. With V trimmed by 6 bases and J by 3 bases, 4 bases remained unmatched. This chain's CDR3 is CASSPGQDNQPQHF. The CDR3 DNA is TGTGCCAGCTCGCCGGGACAGGACAATCAGCCCCAGCATTTT. The full variable domain, in which reference TRBV18 and TRBJ1-5 provide the parts outside the CDR3, is NAGVMQNPRHLVRRRGQEARLRCSPMKGHSHVYWYRQLPEEGLKFMVYLQKENIIDESGMPKERFSAEFPKEGPSILRIQQVVRGDSAAYFCASSPGQDNQPQHFGDGTRLSIL.

The V and J genes are TRBV5-1 and TRBJ2-1, with 11 bases matching TRBD2. The CDR3 runs 17 residues. CDR1 SGHRS and CDR2 YFSETQ come from the germline V gene. The ends lost 5 bases at V and 0 bases at J; junction bases unmatched: 7. In DNA, the CDR3 is TGCGCCAGCAGTTCGGGACTAGCGGCCATCTCCTACAATGAGCAGTTCTTC. Translating gives CASSSGLAAISYNEQFF.

This clone has only one observation. CDR3: CASRADNYEQYF. The CDR3 DNA reads TGTGCCAGCAGGGCGGACAACTACGAGCAGTACTTC. This rearrangement joins TRBV2 to TRBJ2-7, with D possibly matching TRBD1 (5 bases). V dropped 6 bases and J dropped 3 bases, with 9 bases sitting between them. Germline lookup yields CDR1 SNHLY and CDR2 FYNNEI. This CDR3 is built from 12 residues.

V usage is TRBV11-2 and J usage is TRBJ2-1; 11 bases line up with TRBD1. Germline CDR1 SGHAT, CDR2 FQNNGV. The length of the CDR3 is 17 residues. J gave up 5 bases and V 2 bases, and 8 bases lay outside the gene matches. Here the CDR3 DNA reads TGTGCCAGCAGCTTACCTCCGTGGGACAGGGGGGACAATGAGCAGTTCTTC. This translates into CASSLPPWDRGDNEQFF.

This clone was seen only a few times. The rearrangement joins TRBV15 to TRBJ1-1, with D uncertain. V shed 5 bases and J shed 6 bases, with 16 bases lying between them. Germline-derived CDR1 and CDR2 are LNHNV and YYDKDF (reference sequence). The length of the CDR3 is 14 residues. The CDR3 DNA is TGTGCCACCAGCCCAGAGCTGCGGTCCTCTGAAGCTTTCTTT. Amino acid sequence: CATSPELRSSEAFF.

The rearrangement joins TRBV4-3 to TRBJ1-6; D is possibly TRBD1 (6 bases). This CDR3 comprises 14 residues. Germline lookup yields CDR1 LGHNA and CDR2 YSLEER. V was shortened by 1 base and J by 10 bases, with 11 bases between the two germline ends. The CDR3 nucleotides are TGCGCCAGCAGCCAAGCCAGGGGAAGGTCACCCCTCCACTTT. As protein: CASSQARGRSPLHF.

V usage is TRBV5-1 and J usage is TRBJ1-3, with D unclear. This CDR3 is built from 14 residues. Germline V gene lookup returns CDR1 SGHRS and CDR2 YFSETQ. The germline V and J ends were trimmed by 2 bases and 4 bases, with 10 bases remaining between them. CDR3 loop: CASSLEATGNTIYF. The CDR3, as DNA: TGCGCCAGCAGCTTAGAAGCGACCGGAAACACCATATATTTT.

The sample holds one count of this clone. This chain connects TRBV12-5 to TRBJ2-6, with D hard to call. This CDR3 spans 16 amino acids. Germline V gene sequence: CDR1 LGHNT, CDR2 FRNRAP. Trimming took 5 bases from V and 0 from J, leaving 11 bases between them. The CDR3 DNA is TGTGCTAGTGGTGCGCCATGGAGCTCTGGGGCCAACGTCCTGACTTTC. It yields the protein CASGAPWSSGANVLTF.

This clone was seen only once. V is TRBV28 and J is TRBJ2-7; weak D call: TRBD2 (5 bases). The CDR3 totals 14 residues. From germline, CDR1 is MDHEN and CDR2 SYDVKM. The V end was cut by 5 bases, the J end by 5 bases, with 16 bases between. CDR3 protein: CASSPSSRPDEQYF. The CDR3 bases are TGTGCCAGCAGTCCCTCTAGCAGACCGGACGAGCAGTACTTC.

The chain combines TRBV27 with TRBJ1-1; 12 bases fit TRBD1. The CDR3 has 18 residues. Germline V gene lookup returns CDR1 MNHEY and CDR2 SMNVEV (reference sequence). J lost 0 bases, V lost 5 bases, and 10 bases had no gene match. This CDR3 reads CASSAFRDRGLLNTEAFF. The CDR3 nucleotides are TGTGCCAGCAGTGCGTTCCGGGACAGGGGGCTCTTGAACACTGAAGCTTTCTTT.

The rearrangement links TRBV6-2 or TRBV6-3 to TRBJ1-5; D gene unclear. CDR1 and CDR2 from the germline V gene are MNHEY and SVGEGT. CDR3 length equals 14 residues. The V and J ends lost 5 bases and 8 bases respectively, with 16 bases between them. The CDR3 loop is CASSPRTDSEPQHF. CDR3 in DNA: TGTGCCAGCAGTCCCCGGACGGATAGCGAGCCCCAGCATTTT.

This chain joins TRBV6-4 and TRBJ1-1; maybe TRBD1 (6 bases). This CDR3 has 13 amino acids. Germline V gene sequence: CDR1 MRHNA, CDR2 SNTAGT. V gave up 6 bases and J gave up 1 base, with 9 bases separating them. CDR3 in amino acids: CASSQQGNTEAFF. The DNA for the CDR3 is TGTGCCAGCAGCCAACAGGGGAACACTGAAGCTTTCTTT.

The rearrangement uses TRBV29-1 and TRBJ2-2; possibly TRBD1 for D (6 bases). This CDR3 has 14 amino acids. Germline assignment: CDR1 SQVTM and CDR2 ANQGSEA. Between the trimmed V and J ends, which lost 4 bases and 0 bases, there was a span of 9 bases. The DNA for the CDR3 is TGCAGCGTTGGACAGGATTCGAACACCGGGGAGCTGTTTTTT. Residues: CSVGQDSNTGELFF.

This chain's CDR3 is CASSTHPGVQGGYTF. The CDR3 bases are TGTGCCAGCAGTACGCACCCCGGGGTACAGGGTGGCTACACCTTC. The rearrangement links TRBV27 to TRBJ1-2, with D tentatively TRBD1 (6 bases). Germline V lookup: CDR1 MNHEY, CDR2 SMNVEV (reference sequence). CDR3 length: 15 amino acids. The V and J ends lost 5 bases and 7 bases respectively, with 20 bases between them.

This clone has a single count. The genes are TRBV4-1 and TRBJ2-2; TRBD2 is a possible D gene (5 bases). The V and J ends lost 0 bases and 1 base respectively, with 15 bases between them. CDR3 length: 18 residues. Germline assignment: CDR1 MGHRA and CDR2 YSYEKL. The CDR3 nucleotides are TGCGCCAGCAGCCAAGATATTGGTAGCGCCGAGAACACCGGGGAGCTGTTTTTT. Translation: CASSQDIGSAENTGELFF.

This clone was found a few times. The J gene is TRBJ2-5, the V gene TRBV6-5; 9 bases map to TRBD1. The V and J ends lost 2 bases and 4 bases, in that order; junction bases with no gene match: 8. CDR3 length: 16 amino acids. Germline CDR1 reads MNHEY; CDR2 reads SVGAGI. Here the CDR3 DNA reads TGTGCCAGCAGTTACCGTTATGTGACAGGGGGAGAGACCCAGTACTTC. Encoded protein: CASSYRYVTGGETQYF.

This chain connects TRBV9 to TRBJ2-7; no reliable D call. Trimming pared 3 bases from V and 1 base from J, leaving 11 bases between. CDR3 length: 14 amino acids. The germline V gene encodes CDR1 SGDLS and CDR2 YYNGEE. The CDR3 DNA is TGTGCCAGCAGCGGTGGGTTCGGGTCCTACGAGCAGTACTTC. It specifies CASSGGFGSYEQYF. Variable domain in full (rest from reference TRBV9 and TRBJ2-7): DSGVTQTPKHLITATGQRVTLRCSPRSGDLSVYWYQQSLDQGLQFLIQYYNGEERAKGNILERFSAQQFPDLHSELNLSSLELGDSALYFCASSGGFGSYEQYFGPGTRLTVT.

V and J are TRBV6-2 or TRBV6-3 and TRBJ2-7, with D possibly being TRBD1 (5 bases). CDR3 size: 12 residues. CDR1 is MNHEY and CDR2 is SVGEGT in the germline V gene. Trimming stripped 4 bases from V and 4 bases from J, with 8 bases between. The CDR3 region has the DNA TGTGCCAGCAGTTCGACAGCGTACGAGCAGTACTTC. Translated: CASSSTAYEQYF.

In its sample, this clone was seen a few times. V and J are TRBV7-3 and TRBJ2-1; 7 bases line up with TRBD2. This CDR3 is built from 14 residues. Germline V CDR1 and CDR2: SGHTA, FQGTGA. V shed 6 bases and J 8 bases; nucleotides not matched to a gene: 10. The CDR3 bases are TGTGCCAGCAGGTTCCGCGGGGGAGCCGATGAGCAGTTCTTC. It translates to CASRFRGGADEQFF.

V gene TRBV6-2 or TRBV6-3 combines with J gene TRBJ2-1; 7 bases fit TRBD2. CDR1 is MNHEY and CDR2 is SVGEGT in the germline V gene. This CDR3 has 15 amino acids. The junction had 12 bases not matched to a gene; V was cut back by 4 bases and J by 9 bases. The CDR3 DNA reads as TGTGCCAGCAGTTGGCTACTGGGGGGGTCTGGTGAGCAGTTCTTC. Translation gives CASSWLLGGSGEQFF.

This clone has just a few counts. This specimen includes other DNA sequences encoding the same CDR3. The chain uses TRBV7-2 and TRBJ2-2, with a possible D match to TRBD2 (7 bases). Trimming took 7 bases from V and 1 from J, leaving 10 bases between them. Germline CDR1 SGHTA, CDR2 FQGNSA. The CDR3 extends over 14 amino acids. Written as DNA, the CDR3 is TGTGCCAGCATAAGGGGGGGGAACACCGGGGAGCTGTTTTTT. Amino acids: CASIRGGNTGELFF.

This clone counts as medium-sized. The rearrangement links TRBV4-2 to TRBJ1-2; D might be TRBD1 (6 bases). The germline V gene encodes CDR1 LGHNA and CDR2 YNFKEQ. This CDR3 is 16 amino acids long. V gave up 0 bases and J gave up 6 bases, with 17 bases separating them. CDR3 sequence: CASSQEEGVGGNGYTF. The CDR3 DNA reads as TGTGCCAGCAGCCAAGAAGAGGGGGTGGGAGGGAATGGCTACACCTTC.

The V call is TRBV9, the J call TRBJ1-2; D is ambiguous. The CDR3 contains 15 residues. Germline-derived CDR1 and CDR2 are SGDLS and YYNGEE. V lost 6 bases and J 4 bases, leaving 19 bases between the germline ends. The CDR3 bases are TGTGCCAGCACGGGTGGGGAGCCCCTGGGCTATGGCTACACCTTC. Translating gives CASTGGEPLGYGYTF.

This chain uses TRBV2 with TRBJ1-5; tentatively, D is TRBD1 (5 bases). Per germline, CDR1 SNHLY and CDR2 FYNNEI. Between the trimmed V and J ends, which lost 6 bases and 4 bases, there was a span of 13 bases. The CDR3 runs to 14 residues. The CDR3 DNA reads TGTGCCAGCAGGGGATCGACAGCTAATCAGCCCCAGCATTTT. This gives the protein CASRGSTANQPQHF.

This chain links TRBV6-1 with TRBJ2-1, with D tentatively TRBD1 (5 bases). The CDR3 extends over 14 amino acids. Trimming took off 1 base at V and 9 bases at J, with 13 bases between the two ends. In germline, CDR1 is MNHNS, CDR2 SASEGT. CDR3 DNA sequence: TGTGCCAGCAGTGAAGGTGTGAGTGGGGCTGAGCAGTTCTTC. Protein: CASSEGVSGAEQFF.

This chain uses TRBV5-1 with TRBJ2-7; maybe TRBD1 (6 bases). Germline CDR1 and CDR2: SGHRS and YFSETQ. This CDR3 is 14 amino acids long. Trimming removed 3 bases from V and 0 bases from J, with 10 bases in between. The CDR3 protein is CASSSQGSSYEQYF. In DNA form, the CDR3 reads TGCGCCAGCAGCTCACAGGGTAGCTCCTACGAGCAGTACTTC.

This clone was counted a single time. CDR3: CASSQGGRHTEAFF. In DNA, the CDR3 is TGTGCCAGCAGCCAAGGGGGTAGGCACACTGAAGCTTTCTTT. The chain is built from TRBV7-8 and TRBJ1-1; possible D gene TRBD1, 6 bases. V gave up 5 bases and J gave up 3 bases, with 13 bases separating them. From germline, CDR1 is SGHVS and CDR2 FQNEAQ. This CDR3 is built from 14 residues.

This rearrangement joins TRBV2 to TRBJ2-3, with 7 bases lining up with TRBD2. CDR1 SNHLY and CDR2 FYNNEI come from the germline V gene. The CDR3 is 16 amino acids. The junction had 17 bases not matched to a gene; V was cut back by 3 bases and J by 11 bases. The CDR3 DNA reads as TGTGCCAGCAGTGACGGGTCGGGAGGAGGGTCGTGGGGGCAGTATTTT. Amino acids: CASSDGSGGGSWGQYF.

This clone occurred once. The rearrangement uses TRBV24-1 and TRBJ1-5; D not resolved. CDR3 size: 14 residues. CDR1 and CDR2 from the germline V gene are KGHDR and SFDVKD. Trimming pared 5 bases from V and 2 bases from J, leaving 9 bases between. The CDR3 region is CATSAVGGNQPQHF. CDR3 nucleotide sequence: TGTGCCACCAGTGCGGTGGGCGGCAATCAGCCCCAGCATTTT.

The rearrangement joins TRBV4-2 to TRBJ2-2, with unresolved D. The CDR3 length is 15 residues. Per the germline V gene, CDR1 is LGHNA and CDR2 is YNFKEQ. Trimming pared 0 bases from V and 4 bases from J, leaving 9 bases between. The CDR3 sequence is CASSQEAVITGELFF. Written as DNA, the CDR3 is TGTGCCAGCAGCCAAGAGGCAGTGATCACCGGGGAGCTGTTTTTT.